The following is a T cell receptor beta chain sequence with its context. This clone was seen a single time. This receptor's antigen is unknown. The input lacks base qualities; no much larger clone sits a single base away. The CDR3 holds 15 amino acids from the cysteine to the phenylalanine. CDR3 DNA is the only sequence kept; it has 45 bases, read in frame from the first base. A distance of 8 bases separates the germline ends of V and J, which lose 0 bases and 0 bases respectively. CDR1 LNHNV and CDR2 YYDKDF were looked up in the germline V gene (reference sequence). Enrolling through a virtual design, the prospective study's participants ranged in age from roughly 18 to 95 years and lived across 24 United States geographic areas. In the prospective study, participants were assigned to cohorts based on the clinical history participants reported in a screening survey and a study questionnaire. A participant counted as exposed if, within 2 weeks of entering the study, that participant had been in contact with someone who had a PCR-confirmed or clinician-diagnosed COVID-19 case. In the prospective study, whole blood, serum and a nasopharyngeal or oropharyngeal swab were collected from each participant by mobile phlebotomists. Prospective study participants could optionally give additional blood draws and questionnaires over an approximately 2-month period. Before DNA extraction, prospective study blood samples were shipped either frozen or at room temperature.

The sample is drawn from a study of blood T cell repertoires in COVID-19 (TCRdb year 2020). About the study as a whole: Samples covering the acute and convalescent phases of COVID-19 were provided by collaborators in the United States, Italy and Spain. The repertoires were released in a freely available public database intended as a resource for research on the immune response to SARS-CoV-2. HLA class I and class II types, where available, came from metadata supplied by the sample provider rather than from assay-based typing. Subjects who had been exposed to COVID-19, were actively infected with it, or had recovered from it provided the deeply sampled blood TCRbeta repertoires that made up the dataset. The material from the prospective study consisted of cDNA or gDNA derived from T cells, B-cell-depleted T cells, or PBMCs. The sample metadata nearly always contained a de-identified subject ID, COVID-19 status, age in years and sex. Samples were obtained from the ongoing ImmuneRACE study (first 160 participants) and from about 1,300 subjects provided by 6 global collaborators. Overall study outcomes, separate from this receptor: Clinical and demographic metadata were provided uncurated, with the amount varying by source and participant.

TCRbeta CDR3 regions were amplified from genomic DNA by means of the immunoSEQ Assay, a bias-controlled multiplex PCR. The authors processed their data as follows. The number of nucleated cells in each sample was estimated from the amplification of reference gene primers within the assay. To quantify the absolute abundance of each unique TCRbeta CDR3 rearrangement, sequence reads were collapsed and filtered. For each sample, productive Simpson clonality was calculated as the square root of Simpson's diversity index across productive rearrangements. Sourced from immuneACCESS, this table was stored by TCRdb with only in-frame sequences that have V and J called. A share of the clones is absent; for the studies checked, an unresolved V gene accounts for under half, and the remainder has no known explanation. The V and J calls and clone size come from that table; D and trimming were worked out from the DNA. The sample includes a few hundred thousand clones, with approximately 90% observed a single time. The leading ten clones occupy about 0.83% of the sample.

The rearranged chain carries TRBV15 and TRBJ1-1, with no D gene named confidently. Source material: PBMCs or T cells enriched from blood (not recorded which). This TCR was sampled from a woman aged 40 to 49 who had been exposed to COVID-19. The nucleotides read TGTGCCACCAGCAGAGAAAGATCAGTGAACACTGAAGCTTTCTTT. It translates as CATSRERSVNTEAFF.